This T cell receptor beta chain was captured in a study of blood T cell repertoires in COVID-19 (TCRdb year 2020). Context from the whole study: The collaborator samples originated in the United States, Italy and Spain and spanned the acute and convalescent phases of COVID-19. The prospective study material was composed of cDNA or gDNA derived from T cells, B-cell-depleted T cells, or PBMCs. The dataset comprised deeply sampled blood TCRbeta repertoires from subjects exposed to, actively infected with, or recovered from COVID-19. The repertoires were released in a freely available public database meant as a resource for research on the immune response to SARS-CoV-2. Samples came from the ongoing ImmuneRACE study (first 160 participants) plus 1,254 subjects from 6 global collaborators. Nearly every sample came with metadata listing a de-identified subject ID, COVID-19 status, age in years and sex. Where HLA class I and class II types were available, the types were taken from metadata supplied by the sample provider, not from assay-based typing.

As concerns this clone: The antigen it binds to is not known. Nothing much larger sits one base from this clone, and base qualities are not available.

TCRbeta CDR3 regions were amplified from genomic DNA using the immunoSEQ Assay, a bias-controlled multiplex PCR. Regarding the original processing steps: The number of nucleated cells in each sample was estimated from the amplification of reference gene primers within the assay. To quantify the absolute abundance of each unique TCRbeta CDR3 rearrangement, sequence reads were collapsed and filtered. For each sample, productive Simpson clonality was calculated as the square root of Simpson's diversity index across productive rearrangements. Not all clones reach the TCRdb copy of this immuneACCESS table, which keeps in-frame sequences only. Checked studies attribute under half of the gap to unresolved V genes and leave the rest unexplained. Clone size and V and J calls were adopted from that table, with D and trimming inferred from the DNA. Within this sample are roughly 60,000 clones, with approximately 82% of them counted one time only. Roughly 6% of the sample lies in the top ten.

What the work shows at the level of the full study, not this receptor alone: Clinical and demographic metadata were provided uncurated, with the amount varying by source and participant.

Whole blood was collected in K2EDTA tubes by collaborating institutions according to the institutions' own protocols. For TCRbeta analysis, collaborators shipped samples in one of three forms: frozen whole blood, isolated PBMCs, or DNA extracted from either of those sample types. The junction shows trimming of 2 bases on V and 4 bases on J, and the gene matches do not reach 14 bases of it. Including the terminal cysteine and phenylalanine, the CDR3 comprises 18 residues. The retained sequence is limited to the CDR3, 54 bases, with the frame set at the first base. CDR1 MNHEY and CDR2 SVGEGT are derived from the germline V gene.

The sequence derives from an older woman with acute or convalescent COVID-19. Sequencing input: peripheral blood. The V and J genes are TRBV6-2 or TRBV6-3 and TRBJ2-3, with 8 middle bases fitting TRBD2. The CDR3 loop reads CASSYPTIRGGRSDTQYF. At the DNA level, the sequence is TGTGCCAGCAGTTACCCCACTATTCGGGGGGGCCGCTCAGATACGCAGTATTTT.